The clone carrying this T cell receptor beta chain was seen a few times. The antigen remains undetermined. Per the germline V gene, CDR1 is SGHDT and CDR2 is YYEEEE. This CDR3 region has 16 residues. Trimming pared 3 bases from V and 1 base from J, leaving 14 bases between. TCRdb itself ran the RT-PCR reads through MiXCR, one entry per CDR3 protein. The sample has 650,000 to 800,000 distinct CDR3 sequences; around 14% are singletons. The data stem from a study of response to subunit inactivated influenza vaccine. Study-level points and caveats: That few new T cells are recruited by each seasonal influenza vaccination was the authors' suggestion.

The chain links TRBV5-6 to TRBJ1-5; D is undetermined. The clonotype was recovered from a man aged 50 or older who received an inactivated influenza vaccine. Sequenced here: PBMCs from blood, sampled roughly 2 weeks before vaccination. In DNA, the CDR3 is TGTGCCAGCAGCTCGCGGGTAGGTAGAAGCAATCAGCCCCAGCATTTT. It is translated as CASSSRVGRSNQPQHF.